This TCR beta chain came from a study of CD8 T cells in Susac syndrome. With 3 bases removed from V and 5 bases from J, the gap between germline ends came to 11 bases. The CDR3 spans 13 residues. Random-hexamer reverse transcription was applied to roughly 0.5 to 1 ug RNA. One entry per CDR3 protein, called by TCRdb with MiXCR from the immunoSEQ multiplex PCR reads. This table holds around 180,000 distinct CDR3 sequences, 94% found once. This receptor was identified in a human donor with Susac syndrome. Sequenced material: CD4+ T cells from PBMCs. The J gene is TRBJ2-7, the V gene TRBV12-3 or TRBV12-4; D remains ambiguous. The CDR3 is CASSFPPDHEQYF. Written as DNA, the CDR3 is TGTGCCAGCAGTTTTCCCCCGGATCACGAGCAGTACTTC.